This entry lists 9 T cell receptor beta chains sequenced from one sample in a study of blood T cell repertoires in COVID-19. Here immunoSEQ multiplex PCR was the method, and the copy in TCRdb shows in-frame clones only, minus some. The table lists 150,000 to 200,000 clones, roughly 87% of them singletons. Sequencing used PBMCs or T cells enriched from blood (not recorded which). The receptors stem from a human donor with acute COVID-19. The donor label of this sample is uncertain.

This sequence joins TRBV11-2 and TRBJ1-1; D call uncertain. The ends were cut back, 1 base at V and 1 base at J, with 4 bases in the middle. The V gene's germline CDR1 is SGHAT and CDR2 FQNNGV. This CDR3 comprises 13 residues. As DNA, the CDR3 is TGTGCCAGCAGCTTAGTTAAGAACACTGAAGCTTTCTTT. Translating it yields CASSLVKNTEAFF.

The chain combines TRBV9 with TRBJ2-3, with TRBD2 as a possible D gene (7 bases). Trimming cost V 2 bases and J 1 base, with 20 bases left between them. CDR1 is SGDLS and CDR2 is YYNGEE in the germline V gene. The CDR3 runs to 18 residues. The CDR3 protein is CASSVGGGGGGGTDTQYF. For the CDR3, the DNA is TGTGCCAGCAGCGTCGGGGGCGGGGGCGGGGGAGGCACAGATACGCAGTATTTT.

In the case of this clone: This same CDR3 is encoded by further DNA sequences in the sample. J is TRBJ2-3 and V is TRBV18; D is uncertain. V lost 0 bases to trimming and J lost 0 bases, with 10 bases between them. The germline V gene has CDR1 KGHSH and CDR2 LQKENI. The CDR3 contains 16 residues. In DNA form, the CDR3 reads TGTGCCAGCTCACCACCGGCAGGCGCTAGCACAGATACGCAGTATTTT. Protein: CASSPPAGASTDTQYF.

The rearrangement uses TRBV7-2 and TRBJ1-1, with a weak D call TRBD1 (5 bases). The CDR3 covers 15 residues. V lost 2 bases to trimming and J lost 3 bases, with 13 bases between them. Per germline, CDR1 SGHTA and CDR2 FQGNSA. CDR3 residues: CASSLQGRRDTEAFF. CDR3 bases: TGTGCCAGCAGCTTACAGGGACGGAGGGACACTGAAGCTTTCTTT.

The chain links TRBV5-4 to TRBJ2-5; the match to TRBD1 covers 8 bases. With 5 bases clipped from V and 2 bases from J, the junction kept 8 bases outside the gene matches. This CDR3 is 15 amino acids long. Per the germline V gene, CDR1 is SGHNT and CDR2 is YYREEE (reference sequence). CDR3 loop: CASRPQGADQETQYF. In nucleotides, the CDR3 is TGTGCCAGCAGACCTCAGGGGGCGGATCAAGAGACCCAGTACTTC.

V gene TRBV2 combines with J gene TRBJ2-3; D gene uncertain. CDR3 size: 15 residues. Trimming shortened V by 8 bases and J by 2 bases, and 17 bases separated the two germline ends. Germline V lookup: CDR1 SNHLY, CDR2 FYNNEI. In DNA form, the CDR3 reads TGTGCCAGCCTACCTTTGGGCCTCCCCACAGATACGCAGTATTTT. Translated, it gives CASLPLGLPTDTQYF. Based on the CDR3 plus reference TRBV2 and TRBJ2-3, the full variable domain is EPEVTQTPSHQVTQMGQEVILRCVPISNHLYFYWYRQILGQKVEFLVSFYNNEISEKSEIFDDQFSVERPDGSNFTLKIRSTKLEDSAMYFCASLPLGLPTDTQYFGPGTRLTVL.

This clone was recorded only once. The chain combines TRBV7-9 with TRBJ1-1; D remains unclear. V dropped 5 bases and J dropped 1 base, with 11 bases sitting between them. CDR3 length equals 14 residues. Per germline, CDR1 SEHNR and CDR2 FQNEAQ (reference sequence). The CDR3 DNA reads as TGTGCCAGCAGCACTGGACGGGGGAACACTGAAGCTTTCTTT. Translated: CASSTGRGNTEAFF. Variable domain in full (rest from reference TRBV7-9 and TRBJ1-1): DTGVSQNPRHKITKRGQNVTFRCDPISEHNRLYWYRQTLGQGPEFLTYFQNEAQLEKSRLLSDRFSAERPKGSFSTLEIQRTEQGDSAMYLCASSTGRGNTEAFFGQGTRLTVV.

Judged by abundance, this clone is medium-sized. The V and J genes are TRBV4-2 and TRBJ1-1; D gene ambiguous. CDR1 and CDR2 (germline): LGHNA, YNFKEQ. This CDR3 has 12 amino acids. V was clipped by 4 bases and J by 7 bases, with 10 bases between them. The CDR3 here is CASSLANGEAFF. The CDR3, as DNA: TGTGCCAGCAGCCTTGCTAACGGTGAAGCTTTCTTT.

This chain links TRBV19 with TRBJ2-7, with TRBD1 matching 8 bases. Germline values: CDR1 LNHDA, CDR2 SQIVND (reference sequence). J was trimmed by 5 bases and V by 3 bases; bases with no gene match: 12. CDR3 length: 16 residues. This CDR3 is CASSISETGENDEQYF. DNA of the CDR3: TGTGCCAGTAGTATCAGCGAGACAGGGGAAAATGACGAGCAGTACTTC.